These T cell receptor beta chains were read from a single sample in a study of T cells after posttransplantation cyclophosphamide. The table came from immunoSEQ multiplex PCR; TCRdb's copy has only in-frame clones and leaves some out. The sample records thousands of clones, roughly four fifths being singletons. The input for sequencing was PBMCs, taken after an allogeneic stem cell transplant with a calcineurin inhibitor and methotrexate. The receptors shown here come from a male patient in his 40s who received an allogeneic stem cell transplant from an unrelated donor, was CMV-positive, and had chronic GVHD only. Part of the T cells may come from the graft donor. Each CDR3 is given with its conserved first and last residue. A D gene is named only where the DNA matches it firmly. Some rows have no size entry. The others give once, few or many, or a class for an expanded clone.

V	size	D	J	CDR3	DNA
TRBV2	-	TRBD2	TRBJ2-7	CASKGLAGGPNPYEQYF	TGTGCCAGCAAAGGACTAGCGGGAGGCCCCAACCCCTACGAGCAGTACTTC
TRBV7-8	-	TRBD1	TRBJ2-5	CASSLRGLGETQYF	TGTGCCAGCAGCCTCAGGGGGCTGGGGGAGACCCAGTACTTC
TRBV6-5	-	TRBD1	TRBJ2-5	CASSYGGQGQETQYF	TGTGCCAGCAGTTATGGGGGACAGGGACAAGAGACCCAGTACTTC
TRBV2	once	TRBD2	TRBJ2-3	CASRVAGAFTDTQYF	TGTGCCAGCAGAGTAGCGGGAGCTTTCACAGATACGCAGTATTTT
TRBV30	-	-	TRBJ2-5	CAWSSGETQYF	TGTGCCTGGAGTTCAGGGGAGACCCAGTACTTC
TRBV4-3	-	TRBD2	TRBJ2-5	CASSQDSGRGGRETQYF	TGCGCCAGCAGCCAAGATTCAGGGCGGGGGGGCCGAGAGACCCAGTACTTC
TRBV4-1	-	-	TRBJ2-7	CASSPGRGTDEQYF	TGCGCCAGCAGCCCGGGTCGGGGGACAGACGAGCAGTACTTC
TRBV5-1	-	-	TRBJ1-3	CASSPPGSGNTIYF	TGCGCCAGCAGCCCCCCGGGCTCTGGAAACACCATATATTTT
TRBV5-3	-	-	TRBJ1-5	CARSRHSDQPQHF	TGTGCCAGAAGCCGTCACAGTGATCAGCCCCAGCATTTT
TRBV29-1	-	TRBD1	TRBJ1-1	CSVTGGQGANTEAFF	TGCAGCGTTACAGGGGGACAGGGGGCAAACACTGAAGCTTTCTTT
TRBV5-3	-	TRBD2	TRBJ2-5	CARSLGGTSGGPTQETQYF	TGTGCCAGAAGCTTGGGAGGGACTAGCGGGGGTCCAACCCAAGAGACCCAGTACTTC
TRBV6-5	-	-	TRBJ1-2	CASSPSGGGEGYTF	TGTGCCAGCAGTCCGTCAGGCGGGGGCGAGGGCTACACCTTC
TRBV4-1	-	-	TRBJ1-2	CASSPPDSWGYTF	TGCGCCAGCAGCCCGCCGGACAGTTGGGGCTACACCTTC
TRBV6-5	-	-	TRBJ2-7	CASIPTPGTYEQYF	TGTGCCAGCATCCCCACCCCGGGTACCTACGAGCAGTACTTC
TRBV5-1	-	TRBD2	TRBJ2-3	CASKGTRRDTQYF	TGCGCCAGCAAGGGGACTAGGCGAGATACGCAGTATTTT
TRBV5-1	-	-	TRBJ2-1	CASSQTGVSYNEQFF	TGCGCCAGCAGCCAAACGGGAGTATCCTACAATGAGCAGTTCTTC
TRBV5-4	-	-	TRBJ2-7	CASSFDAETYEQYF	TGTGCCAGCAGCTTCGATGCAGAAACCTACGAGCAGTACTTC
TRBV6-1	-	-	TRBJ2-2	CASSTLQLTGELFF	TGTGCCAGCAGTACCTTACAATTGACCGGGGAGCTGTTTTTT